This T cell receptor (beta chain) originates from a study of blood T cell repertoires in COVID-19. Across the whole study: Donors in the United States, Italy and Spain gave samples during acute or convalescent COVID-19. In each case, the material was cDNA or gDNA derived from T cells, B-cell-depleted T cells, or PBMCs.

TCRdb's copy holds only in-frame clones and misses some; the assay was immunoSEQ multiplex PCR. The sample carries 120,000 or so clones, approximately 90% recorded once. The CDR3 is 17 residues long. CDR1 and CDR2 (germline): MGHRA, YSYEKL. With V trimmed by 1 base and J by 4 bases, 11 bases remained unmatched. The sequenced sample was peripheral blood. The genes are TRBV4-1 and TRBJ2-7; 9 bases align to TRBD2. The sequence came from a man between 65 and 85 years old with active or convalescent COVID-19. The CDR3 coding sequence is TGCGCCAGCAGCCAAGTCATTGGCGGGAGGGTGGGGTACGAGCAGTACTTC. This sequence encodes CASSQVIGGRVGYEQYF.